This T cell receptor (beta chain) is drawn from a study of identical twins. One entry per CDR3 protein, called by TCRdb with MiXCR from the 5' RACE reads. The data contain about 1.7 million distinct CDR3 sequences, about 32% of them singletons. J gave up 1 base and V 5 bases, and 12 bases lay outside the gene matches. Germline V CDR1 and CDR2: SGHRS, YFSETQ. The CDR3 is 17 residues long. The TCR originated in a newborn girl in good health. The chain has TRBV5-1 and TRBJ2-3; 8 bases align to TRBD1. The sequenced material came from cord blood. The CDR3 region is CASRFLPARGRTDTQYF. CDR3 DNA: TGCGCCAGCAGGTTCCTTCCGGCCAGGGGGCGCACAGATACGCAGTATTTT.